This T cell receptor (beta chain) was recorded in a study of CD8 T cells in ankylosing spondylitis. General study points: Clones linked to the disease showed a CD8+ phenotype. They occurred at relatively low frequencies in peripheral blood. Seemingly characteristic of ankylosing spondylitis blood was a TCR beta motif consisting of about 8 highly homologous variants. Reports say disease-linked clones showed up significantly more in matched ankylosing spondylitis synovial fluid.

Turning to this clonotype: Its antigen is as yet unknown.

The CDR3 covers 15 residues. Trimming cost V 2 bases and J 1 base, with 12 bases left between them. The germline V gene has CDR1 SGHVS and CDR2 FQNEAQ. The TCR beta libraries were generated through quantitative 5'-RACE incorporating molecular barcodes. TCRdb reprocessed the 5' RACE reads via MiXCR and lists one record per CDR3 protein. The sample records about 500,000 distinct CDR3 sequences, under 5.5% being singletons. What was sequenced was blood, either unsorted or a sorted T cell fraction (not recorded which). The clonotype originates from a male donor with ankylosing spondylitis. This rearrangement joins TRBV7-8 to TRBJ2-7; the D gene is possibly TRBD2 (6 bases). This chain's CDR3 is CASSLSSGKSYEQYF. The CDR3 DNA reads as TGTGCCAGCAGCTTAAGTAGCGGCAAATCCTACGAGCAGTACTTC. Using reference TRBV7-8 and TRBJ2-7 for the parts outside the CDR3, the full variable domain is GAGVSQSPRYKVAKRGQDVALRCDPISGHVSLFWYQQALGQGPEFLTYFQNEAQLDKSGLPSDRFFAERPEGSVSTLKIQRTQQEDSAVYLCASSLSSGKSYEQYFGPGTRLTVT.